Shown below are 16 T cell receptor beta chains from a single sample sequenced in a study of blood T cell repertoires in COVID-19. Generated by immunoSEQ multiplex PCR, the TCRdb table keeps only in-frame clones and is missing some. The table has approximately 210,000 clones, approximately 80% seen once. Sample: peripheral blood. The receptors shown here come from a woman aged 80 or over with COVID-19, enrolled during active disease.

The chain couples TRBV18 to TRBJ1-5, with TRBD1 matching over 7 bases. CDR1 is KGHSH, CDR2 LQKENI, per germline. This CDR3 is built from 15 residues. V dropped 10 bases and J dropped 4; count of bases not matched to a gene: 13. The CDR3 loop reads CATATGTVTNQPQHF. CDR3 DNA sequence: TGTGCCACGGCAACCGGGACAGTTACTAATCAGCCCCAGCATTTT.

The chain joins TRBV5-6 to TRBJ1-1, with 7 bases that match TRBD1. Germline V gene lookup returns CDR1 SGHDT and CDR2 YYEEEE. The CDR3 covers 14 residues. The J segment lost 4 bases and the V segment lost 4 bases, leaving 7 bases of the junction unmatched. The CDR3 sequence: CASSIPGTVTEAFF. The DNA for the CDR3 is TGTGCCAGCAGCATACCCGGGACAGTCACTGAAGCTTTCTTT. The variable domain in full, completed from reference TRBV5-6 and TRBJ1-1, reads DAGVTQSPTHLIKTRGQQVTLRCSPKSGHDTVSWYQQALGQGPQFIFQYYEEEERQRGNFPDRFSGHQFPNYSSELNVNALLLGDSALYLCASSIPGTVTEAFFGQGTRLTVV.

V and J are TRBV10-1 and TRBJ2-1; TRBD1 matches 9 bases. V was pared by 7 bases and J by 7 bases, with 11 bases of the junction left unmatched. There are 15 residues in the CDR3. CDR1 WNHNN and CDR2 SYGVQD come from the germline V gene (reference sequence). The CDR3 sequence is CASIRTGERSNEQFF. DNA for the CDR3: TGCGCCAGCATTCGGACAGGGGAGCGCTCGAATGAGCAGTTCTTC.

The chain has TRBV5-1 and TRBJ1-4, with TRBD1 matching 7 bases. The V gene end was trimmed by 4 bases and the J gene end by 2 bases; junction bases not matched to a gene: 8. This CDR3 region has 16 residues. Germline values: CDR1 SGHRS, CDR2 YFSETQ. The CDR3 loop reads CASSGNRGSTNEKLFF. DNA for the CDR3: TGCGCCAGCAGCGGAAACAGGGGATCCACTAATGAAAAACTGTTTTTT.

This clone was found once. V gene TRBV27 combines with J gene TRBJ2-7, with TRBD2 identical over 12 bases. CDR3 size: 17 residues. The germline CDR1 and CDR2 sequences are MNHEY and SMNVEV (reference sequence). V was pared by 6 bases and J by 1 base, with 10 bases of the junction left unmatched. CDR3 in DNA: TGTGCCAGCAGGGGGACTAGCGGGTTAGGGACTTCCTACGAGCAGTACTTC. Translation: CASRGTSGLGTSYEQYF.

The chain carries TRBV18 and TRBJ1-1; 8 bases agree with TRBD1. The ends lost 6 bases at V and 4 bases at J; junction bases unmatched: 10. Germline V lookup: CDR1 KGHSH, CDR2 LQKENI. CDR3 length: 15 residues. This CDR3 is CASSQDRGGRTEAFF. The CDR3 nucleotides read TGTGCCAGCTCGCAAGACAGGGGTGGTCGCACTGAAGCTTTCTTT.

The chain recombines TRBV7-3 with TRBJ2-3, with D perhaps TRBD1 (8 bases). This CDR3 is built from 14 residues. CDR1 and CDR2 from the germline V gene are SGHTA and FQGTGA. Trimming left V 3 bases short and J 5 bases short, with 12 bases between. The CDR3 is CASSLYRGGDTQYF. CDR3 bases: TGTGCCAGCAGCTTGTACAGGGGGGGAGATACGCAGTATTTT.

The chain employs TRBV28 and TRBJ1-2, with a tentative D call TRBD1 (5 bases). Between the trimmed V and J ends, which lost 4 bases and 5 bases, there was a span of 17 bases. The CDR3 loop spans 15 amino acids. Germline V gives CDR1 MDHEN, CDR2 SYDVKM. CDR3 in DNA: TGTGCCAGCAGTTCGGGGACTCGGGGTGGGTATGGCTACACCTTC. Translated, it gives CASSSGTRGGYGYTF.

In its sample, this clone was seen once. The chain uses TRBV6-5 and TRBJ1-5; D remains ambiguous. CDR3 size: 14 residues. The germline gives CDR1 MNHEY, CDR2 SVGAGI. The germline V and J ends were trimmed by 7 bases and 0 bases, with 10 bases remaining between them. CDR3 bases: TGTGCCAGCACGGGTTATAATAGCAATCAGCCCCAGCATTTT. Amino acids: CASTGYNSNQPQHF.

The V call is TRBV12-3 or TRBV12-4, the J call TRBJ2-5, with 10 bases that match TRBD2. V lost 11 bases to trimming and J lost 9 bases; unmatched junction nucleotides: 12. This CDR3 has 13 residues. CDR3 amino acids: CASGASGGWAQYF. The DNA of the CDR3 is TGTGCCTCAGGGGCTAGCGGGGGTTGGGCCCAGTACTTC.

The CDR3 DNA follows: TGCGCCAGCAGCCCGATTAGGGGGGATACGCAGTATTTT. Translating it yields CASSPIRGDTQYF. J is TRBJ2-3 and V is TRBV10-1; possibly TRBD1 for D (6 bases). Germline-derived CDR1 and CDR2 are WNHNN and SYGVQD (reference sequence). Trimming stripped 6 bases from V and 6 bases from J, with 13 bases between. CDR3 length equals 13 residues.

This rearrangement joins TRBV10-1 to TRBJ2-3; D call uncertain. Trimming cost V 6 bases and J 5 bases, with 9 bases left between them. Germline CDR1 and CDR2: WNHNN and SYGVQD (reference sequence). CDR3 size: 12 residues. CDR3 residues: CASSDGVDTQYF. CDR3 sequence (DNA): TGCGCCAGCAGCGACGGAGTAGATACGCAGTATTTT.

The J gene is TRBJ2-2, the V gene TRBV4-2; D perhaps matches TRBD2 (5 bases). The V gene lost 0 bases and the J gene lost 3 bases, with 26 bases spanning the gap. The CDR3 is 21 amino acids. Germline V gene data show CDR1 as LGHNA and CDR2 as YNFKEQ. As DNA, the CDR3 is TGTGCCAGCAGCCAAGACCGGCCGGGCGCGGGCCGACCAGACTACACCGGGGAGCTGTTTTTT. Translation gives CASSQDRPGAGRPDYTGELFF.

This clone was counted once. This sample includes further DNA sequences coding for the same CDR3. This chain uses TRBV5-1 with TRBJ1-1; tentative D call: TRBD1 (5 bases). Germline V gives CDR1 SGHRS, CDR2 YFSETQ. CDR3 size: 14 residues. Trimming took 7 bases from V and 2 from J, leaving 15 bases between them. The CDR3 is CASSRTPENTEAFF. The CDR3 DNA sequence: TGCGCCAGCTCACGGACACCAGAAAACACTGAAGCTTTCTTT.

This clone was recorded a few times. The V gene is TRBV7-3, the J gene TRBJ2-6; 7 bases are shared with TRBD2. This CDR3 has 16 amino acids. With V trimmed by 7 bases and J by 0 bases, 6 bases remained unmatched. CDR1 and CDR2 (germline): SGHTA, FQGTGA. CDR3 loop: CASTSTGGSGANVLTF. CDR3 coding DNA: TGTGCCAGCACCTCGACGGGGGGCTCTGGGGCCAACGTCCTGACTTTC. The full variable domain, completed using reference TRBV7-3 and TRBJ2-6, is GAGVSQTPSNKVTEKGKYVELRCDPISGHTALYWYRQSLGQGPEFLIYFQGTGAADDSGLPNDRFFAVRPEGSVSTLKIQRTERGDSAVYLCASTSTGGSGANVLTFGAGSRLTVL.

This clone turned up a few times. The chain joins TRBV6-1 to TRBJ1-2; a possible D gene is TRBD1 (5 bases). The V and J ends lost 2 bases and 6 bases respectively, with 10 bases between them. This CDR3 spans 13 amino acids. The germline gives CDR1 MNHNS, CDR2 SASEGT. CDR3 coding DNA: TGTGCCAGCAGTGAAAGGCTAGGGGATGGCTACACCTTC. Its translation: CASSERLGDGYTF.